This T cell receptor beta chain was sequenced during a study of blood T cells in healthy people across ages. Then a second PCR, running roughly 7 to 11 cycles, was carried out with a sample-barcoded 5' primer and a J-beta primer mix. Tagging of each cDNA molecule was performed by a template-switch adaptor with 12 random nucleotides. At least 2.5 million CDR3-containing paired-end reads were obtained per sample. MiXCR, applied by TCRdb to the 5' RACE reads, yields one record per CDR3 protein. The data show about 1.1 million distinct CDR3 sequences, about two fifths seen once. The germline V gene has CDR1 MDHEN and CDR2 SYDVKM. V lost 4 bases to trimming and J lost 3 bases; unmatched junction nucleotides: 11. The CDR3 extends over 17 amino acids. In terms of origin and age, donors were healthy Caucasian individuals from Russia aged roughly 6 to 95. There were at least 5.5 micrograms of total RNA extracted from every sample.

The chain uses TRBV28 and TRBJ2-5; 10 positions match TRBD1. The clonotype originates from a man aged 18 to 29 in good health. Sequenced material: blood. The CDR3 DNA reads TGTGCCAGCAGTTCCGCGAGACAGGGGGCTGTGGAAGAGACCCAGTACTTC. Its translation is CASSSARQGAVEETQYF.